Listed here are 32 T cell receptor beta chains from one sample, sequenced in a study of blood T cell repertoires in COVID-19 (dated by TCRdb to the early 2020s). Libraries were constructed by the immunoSEQ multiplex PCR assay. Drawn from immuneACCESS, this table holds only the in-frame rearrangements with V and J called that TCRdb kept. Clones are partly lost; checked studies trace under half to an unresolved V gene and leave the rest unexplained. This sample is represented by more than 300,000 clones; approximately 91% of them were singletons. Approximately 4.1% of the sample rests with the top ten. Sequencing was performed on PBMCs or T cells enriched from blood (not recorded which). These TCRs come from a woman under 40 who had been exposed to COVID-19.

The rearrangement uses TRBV9 and TRBJ1-6; 8 nucleotides align to TRBD1. This CDR3 contains 16 residues. V shed 3 bases, J shed 4 bases, and the junction held 6 bases outside the gene matches. Germline V gene lookup returns CDR1 SGDLS and CDR2 YYNGEE. The CDR3 region is CASSARQGPYNSPLHF. The CDR3 coding sequence is TGTGCCAGCAGCGCCCGACAGGGGCCATATAATTCACCCCTCCACTTT.

This chain joins TRBV7-2 and TRBJ1-6; 7 bases fit TRBD1. Trimming removed 4 bases from V and 0 bases from J; junction bases left unmatched: 12. This CDR3 has 19 residues. Germline CDR1 is SGHTA and CDR2 is FQGNSA. The CDR3 sequence is CASSSPLDRQVSYNSPLHF. The CDR3 DNA follows: TGTGCCAGCAGCTCCCCCTTGGACAGGCAGGTCTCCTATAATTCACCCCTCCACTTT.

The CDR3 spells CASSHDGTNNEQFF. The CDR3 DNA sequence: TGCGCCAGCAGCCATGACGGGACAAACAATGAGCAGTTCTTC. The chain recombines TRBV5-1 with TRBJ2-1, with D perhaps TRBD1 (6 bases). V was cut by 4 bases and J by 5 bases, with 13 bases left in between. CDR3 length: 14 amino acids. CDR1 SGHRS and CDR2 YFSETQ come from the germline V gene.

The rearrangement uses TRBV5-5 and TRBJ2-3; D possibly corresponds to TRBD1 (5 bases). V lost 7 bases and J 2 bases, leaving 5 bases between the germline ends. The CDR3 has 11 amino acids. CDR1 is SGHKS and CDR2 is YYEKEE in the germline V gene (reference sequence). CDR3 DNA sequence: TGTGCCAGCGGACACACAGATACGCAGTATTTT. Translation: CASGHTDTQYF.

This clone was seen once. The V and J genes are TRBV6-6 and TRBJ2-5; unclear D gene. The CDR3 extends over 13 amino acids. The germline V gene encodes CDR1 MNHNY and CDR2 SVGAGI (reference sequence). Trimming left V 6 bases short and J 6 bases short, with 14 bases between. CDR3 nucleotide sequence: TGTGCCAGCAGCCAACCACTTGCGCAGACCCAGTACTTC. Amino acids: CASSQPLAQTQYF.

J is TRBJ1-2 and V is TRBV5-1; D not certain. Germline V gene lookup returns CDR1 SGHRS and CDR2 YFSETQ. Between the trimmed V and J ends, which lost 0 bases and 4 bases, there was a span of 7 bases. The CDR3 contains 13 residues. The CDR3 protein is CASSLVAGYGYTF. The CDR3 DNA sequence: TGCGCCAGCAGCTTGGTGGCAGGCTATGGCTACACCTTC.

V and J are TRBV6-4 and TRBJ1-1; maybe TRBD1 (6 bases). The ends were cut back, 6 bases at V and 0 bases at J, with 8 bases in the middle. From germline, CDR1 is MRHNA and CDR2 SNTAGT. The CDR3 runs to 13 residues. Written as DNA, the CDR3 is TGTGCCAGCAGGGACAGCCTGAACACTGAAGCTTTCTTT. Protein: CASRDSLNTEAFF.

This clone was recorded once. This chain links TRBV7-8 with TRBJ2-5; 11 bases are a match to TRBD2. In germline, CDR1 is SGHVS, CDR2 FQNEAQ. Trimming took 5 bases from V and 5 from J; bases not matched to a gene: 10. This CDR3 spans 16 amino acids. The CDR3: CASSLRLAGSRETQYF. The CDR3 bases are TGTGCCAGCAGCCTCCGACTAGCGGGGAGCCGGGAGACCCAGTACTTC. The full variable domain, in which reference TRBV7-8 and TRBJ2-5 provide the parts outside the CDR3, is GAGVSQSPRYKVAKRGQDVALRCDPISGHVSLFWYQQALGQGPEFLTYFQNEAQLDKSGLPSDRFFAERPEGSVSTLKIQRTQQEDSAVYLCASSLRLAGSRETQYFGPGTRLLVL.

A single count supports this clone. V is TRBV7-9 and J is TRBJ2-3, with 9 bases lining up with TRBD2. There are 16 residues in the CDR3. Trimming at V came to 5 bases and at J to 5 bases, leaving 11 bases not matched to a gene. Looked up from germline, CDR1 is SEHNR and CDR2 is FQNEAQ (reference sequence). The CDR3 DNA follows: TGTGCCAGCAGCCTTGTAAGCCTAGCGGGACGAGATACGCAGTATTTT. This translates into CASSLVSLAGRDTQYF.

This chain joins TRBV18 and TRBJ2-1; 11 bases match TRBD2. V lost 3 bases and J lost 4; bases outside the gene matches: 5. This CDR3 spans 16 amino acids. CDR1 and CDR2 (germline): KGHSH, LQKENI. CDR3 in amino acids: CASSPLLAGVYNEQFF. CDR3 nucleotide sequence: TGTGCCAGCTCACCCCTACTAGCGGGGGTTTACAATGAGCAGTTCTTC.

J is TRBJ1-3 and V is TRBV5-1, with D unclear. The length of the CDR3 is 16 residues. Trimming removed 4 bases at V and 2 bases at J, with 16 bases between. Looked up from germline, CDR1 is SGHRS and CDR2 is YFSETQ. The CDR3 bases are TGCGCCAGCAGCCCCGCGGGGAGTTCGGCTGGAAACACCATATATTTT. It specifies CASSPAGSSAGNTIYF.

V is TRBV7-9 and J is TRBJ1-2; 10 bases map to TRBD1. Losses at the gene ends were 3 bases for V and 6 bases for J; bases not matched to a gene: 10. CDR3 length: 16 amino acids. Germline values: CDR1 SEHNR, CDR2 FQNEAQ (reference sequence). CDR3 in amino acids: CASSFSTGGAWDGYTF. CDR3 sequence (DNA): TGTGCCAGCAGCTTCTCGACAGGGGGCGCGTGGGATGGCTACACCTTC. The full variable domain, its missing parts supplied by reference TRBV7-9 and TRBJ1-2, is DTGVSQNPRHKITKRGQNVTFRCDPISEHNRLYWYRQTLGQGPEFLTYFQNEAQLEKSRLLSDRFSAERPKGSFSTLEIQRTEQGDSAMYLCASSFSTGGAWDGYTFGSGTRLTVV.

CDR3 amino acids: CASSTLRYQETQYF. The CDR3, as DNA: TGTGCCAGTAGTACCCTACGGTACCAAGAGACCCAGTACTTC. The chain is built from TRBV19 and TRBJ2-5; D gene ambiguous. This CDR3 spans 14 amino acids. Per the germline V gene, CDR1 is LNHDA and CDR2 is SQIVND (reference sequence). The ends were cut back, 4 bases at V and 0 bases at J, with 9 bases in the middle.

This sequence joins TRBV5-4 and TRBJ1-2; D perhaps matches TRBD1 (6 bases). The CDR3 is made up of 16 amino acids. V was clipped by 4 bases and J by 2 bases, with 18 bases between them. Germline V gene data show CDR1 as SGHNT and CDR2 as YYREEE (reference sequence). CDR3 residues: CASSNLGHQLNYGYTF. The CDR3 nucleotides are TGTGCCAGCAGCAATCTGGGACACCAGCTCAACTATGGCTACACCTTC.

The chain recombines TRBV4-1 with TRBJ1-1, with D uncertain. Trimming left V 2 bases short and J 2 bases short, with 12 bases between. The length of the CDR3 is 15 residues. Germline CDR1 is MGHRA and CDR2 is YSYEKL. The CDR3 coding sequence is TGCGCCAGCAGCCAAAATAGACATAACAACACTGAAGCTTTCTTT. Encoded protein: CASSQNRHNNTEAFF.

The chain recombines TRBV6-5 with TRBJ1-3; the D gene is possibly TRBD1 (5 bases). This CDR3 is 14 amino acids long. V gave up 7 bases and J gave up 8 bases, with 18 bases separating them. Germline values: CDR1 MNHEY, CDR2 SVGAGI. The CDR3 region is CASMSSRALDTIYF. CDR3 in DNA: TGTGCCAGCATGAGTAGCAGGGCTTTAGACACCATATATTTT.

This chain joins TRBV19 and TRBJ1-6, with D possibly TRBD1 on 5 matching bases. CDR1 LNHDA and CDR2 SQIVND come from the germline V gene (reference sequence). This CDR3 is 15 amino acids long. V shed 4 bases and J shed 7 bases, with 14 bases lying between them. In nucleotides, the CDR3 is TGTGCCAGTAGTACCCAGTTGGGGCTCAATTCACCCCTCCACTTT. Translated: CASSTQLGLNSPLHF.

The genes are TRBV6-1 and TRBJ2-1; the match to TRBD2 covers 16 bases. Losses at the gene ends were 1 base for V and 8 bases for J; bases not matched to a gene: 8. The CDR3 sequence is 18 residues long. CDR1 and CDR2 (germline): MNHNS, SASEGT. This CDR3 reads CASSEVGLAGGQLDEQFF. The DNA for the CDR3 is TGTGCCAGCAGTGAAGTGGGACTAGCGGGGGGGCAACTCGATGAGCAGTTCTTC.

The gene calls are TRBV11-3 and TRBJ1-1, with a weak D call TRBD1 (5 bases). The germline gives CDR1 SGHNT, CDR2 YENEEA. The CDR3 covers 13 residues. With 5 bases removed from V and 5 bases from J, the gap between germline ends came to 12 bases. CDR3 bases: TGTGCCAGCAGCCGGGACTTTGGGACTGAAGCTTTCTTT. It yields the protein CASSRDFGTEAFF.

V usage is TRBV7-2 and J usage is TRBJ1-5; D not resolved. V lost 1 base and J lost 0, with 7 bases in between. Germline CDR1 and CDR2: SGHTA and FQGNSA. CDR3 length: 15 amino acids. The CDR3 region is CASSLVSDSNQPQHF. The CDR3 DNA sequence: TGTGCCAGCAGCTTAGTCTCAGATAGCAATCAGCCCCAGCATTTT.

The chain carries TRBV7-9 and TRBJ2-7, with TRBD1 matching 7 bases. V was pared by 4 bases and J by 5 bases, with 8 bases of the junction left unmatched. The length of the CDR3 is 14 residues. CDR1 and CDR2 from the germline V gene are SEHNR and FQNEAQ (reference sequence). The CDR3 nucleotides are TGTGCCAGCAGCTCTCGACAGGGTCGGGACGAGCAGTACTTC. This codes for CASSSRQGRDEQYF.

The CDR3 reads CATQPAGPLYEQYF. CDR3 in DNA: TGTGCCACCCAACCGGCGGGTCCCCTCTACGAGCAGTACTTC. The chain has TRBV19 and TRBJ2-7; possibly TRBD2 for D (5 bases). This CDR3 has 14 residues. Germline V gene lookup returns CDR1 LNHDA and CDR2 SQIVND (reference sequence). Between the trimmed V and J ends, which lost 10 bases and 3 bases, there was a span of 19 bases.

The CDR3 DNA reads as TGTGCCAGCAGCTTGGGCTTCGGACAGGGAAGCTATGGCTACACCTTC. This translates into CASSLGFGQGSYGYTF. The chain couples TRBV5-4 to TRBJ1-2; 8 bases map to TRBD1. With V trimmed by 0 bases and J by 4 bases, 8 bases remained unmatched. Germline V lookup: CDR1 SGHNT, CDR2 YYREEE (reference sequence). This CDR3 spans 16 amino acids. Using reference TRBV5-4 and TRBJ1-2 for the parts outside the CDR3, the full variable domain is ETGVTQSPTHLIKTRGQQVTLRCSSQSGHNTVSWYQQALGQGPQFIFQYYREEENGRGNFPPRFSGLQFPNYSSELNVNALELDDSALYLCASSLGFGQGSYGYTFGSGTRLTVV.

The chain carries TRBV4-1 and TRBJ2-1, with 7 bases aligning to TRBD2. Germline CDR1 and CDR2: MGHRA and YSYEKL. There are 13 residues in the CDR3. Germline trimming cut 6 bases from V and 9 bases from J; bases unmatched to any gene: 8. The DNA for the CDR3 is TGCGCCAGCAGGAAGACCGGCGGGAGTGAGCAGTTCTTC. Translating it yields CASRKTGGSEQFF.

The rearrangement uses TRBV4-2 and TRBJ1-4, with 9 bases lining up with TRBD1. Germline trimming cut 2 bases from V and 7 bases from J; bases unmatched to any gene: 5. The CDR3 sequence is 15 residues long. CDR1 LGHNA and CDR2 YNFKEQ come from the germline V gene. CDR3 nucleotide sequence: TGTGCCAGCAGCCAAAGGGACAGGGATTTTGAAAAACTGTTTTTT. This encodes CASSQRDRDFEKLFF.

V and J are TRBV2 and TRBJ1-6; weak D call: TRBD1 (6 bases). This CDR3 has 13 residues. CDR1 is SNHLY and CDR2 is FYNNEI in the germline V gene. Trimming left V 7 bases short and J 9 bases short, with 13 bases between. CDR3 sequence reads: CASTGEGGSPLHF. CDR3 nucleotide sequence: TGTGCCAGCACCGGGGAGGGGGGTTCACCCCTCCACTTT.

This rearrangement joins TRBV27 to TRBJ1-2; TRBD1 agrees at 9 bases. This CDR3 contains 14 residues. CDR1 and CDR2 (germline): MNHEY, SMNVEV (reference sequence). J gave up 3 bases and V 5 bases, and 4 bases lay outside the gene matches. DNA of the CDR3: TGTGCCAGCAGTACAACAGGGGGCGACTATGGCTACACCTTC. Protein sequence: CASSTTGGDYGYTF.

The rearrangement links TRBV19 to TRBJ2-1, with 10 bases matching TRBD1. The J segment lost 3 bases and the V segment lost 8 bases, leaving 10 bases of the junction unmatched. The CDR3 length is 16 residues. Germline CDR1 LNHDA, CDR2 SQIVND (reference sequence). Here the CDR3 reads CASVGTGDFFYNEQFF. The CDR3 coding sequence is TGTGCCAGTGTCGGGACAGGGGACTTCTTCTACAATGAGCAGTTCTTC.

This chain uses TRBV7-7 with TRBJ2-5; tentative D call: TRBD2 (6 bases). The CDR3 is made up of 14 amino acids. V was pared by 4 bases and J by 5 bases, with 14 bases between. CDR1 is SSHAT and CDR2 is FNYEAQ in the germline V gene (reference sequence). CDR3 residues: CASSSTGEGETQYF. The CDR3 DNA is TGTGCCAGCAGCTCGACGGGGGAAGGCGAGACCCAGTACTTC. Complete variable domain (other parts from reference TRBV7-7 and TRBJ2-5): GAGVSQSPRYKVTKRGQDVTLRCDPISSHATLYWYQQALGQGPEFLTYFNYEAQPDKSGLPSDRFSAERPEGSISTLTIQRTEQRDSAMYRCASSSTGEGETQYFGPGTRLLVL.

The chain couples TRBV19 to TRBJ1-2; TRBD1 matches at 12 bases. Germline values: CDR1 LNHDA, CDR2 SQIVND (reference sequence). The CDR3 covers 16 residues. J lost 4 bases, V lost 5 bases, and 8 bases had no gene match. CDR3 in amino acids: CASSGTGGIPLYGYTF. The CDR3 region has the DNA TGTGCCAGTAGTGGGACAGGGGGCATCCCGCTCTATGGCTACACCTTC.

This clone appeared a single time. The rearrangement links TRBV7-3 to TRBJ1-2; D gene uncertain. This CDR3 is built from 14 residues. The V and J ends lost 2 bases and 1 base respectively, with 8 bases between them. Germline V gives CDR1 SGHTA, CDR2 FQGTGA. The CDR3: CASSLEQLNYGYTF. The CDR3 DNA reads TGTGCCAGCAGCTTAGAACAGCTTAACTATGGCTACACCTTC.

J is TRBJ2-2 and V is TRBV27, with D perhaps TRBD1 (6 bases). Germline CDR1 is MNHEY and CDR2 is SMNVEV (reference sequence). Trimming took off 8 bases at V and 1 base at J, with 11 bases between the two ends. CDR3 length: 14 amino acids. CDR3 protein: CASRTDRNTGELFF. The CDR3 DNA sequence: TGTGCCAGCCGGACAGACCGGAACACCGGGGAGCTGTTTTTT.